This T cell receptor beta chain is drawn from a study of T cell responses to AZD1222 COVID-19 vaccine. In the study overall: Analyses pooled second doses at about 4 or about 12 weeks.

TCRdb's table, derived via immunoSEQ multiplex PCR, lists solely in-frame clones and lacks some. The table includes 80,000 or so clones, roughly 82% detected once. General study results and limits: Vaccine-associated CD4 TCRs spanned spike, dominant at 160-218 and 743-854. Sampling that yielded the repertoires occurred only after the peak T cell response. White British people made up most donors, females outnumbered males, and clonal diversity was possibly underestimated.

The V end was cut by 2 bases, the J end by 5 bases, with 15 bases between. The CDR3 extends over 16 amino acids. The germline V gene has CDR1 LNHNV and CDR2 YYDKDF (reference sequence). About this clone: As yet, its antigen is unknown.

The chain uses TRBV15 and TRBJ1-4, with D perhaps matching TRBD1 (6 bases). The material was peripheral blood, obtained on day 0 of AZD1222 vaccination. The source is an adult in good health. The CDR3 is CATSRPSGGLNEKLFF. The CDR3, as DNA: TGTGCCACCAGCAGACCGTCGGGGGGCTTGAATGAAAAACTGTTTTTT.